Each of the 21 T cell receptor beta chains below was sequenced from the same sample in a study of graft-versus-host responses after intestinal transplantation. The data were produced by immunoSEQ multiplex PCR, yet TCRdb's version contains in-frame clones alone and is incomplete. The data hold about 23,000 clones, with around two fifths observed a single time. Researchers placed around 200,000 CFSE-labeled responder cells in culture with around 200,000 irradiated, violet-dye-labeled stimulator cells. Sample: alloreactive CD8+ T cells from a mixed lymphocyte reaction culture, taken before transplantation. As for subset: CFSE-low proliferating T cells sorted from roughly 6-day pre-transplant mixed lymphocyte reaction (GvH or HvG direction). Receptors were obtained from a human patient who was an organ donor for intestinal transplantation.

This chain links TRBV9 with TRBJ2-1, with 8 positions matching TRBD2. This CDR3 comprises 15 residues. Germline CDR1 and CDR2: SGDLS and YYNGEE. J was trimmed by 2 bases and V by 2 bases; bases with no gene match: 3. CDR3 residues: CASSVSGSPYNEQFF. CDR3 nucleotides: TGTGCCAGCAGCGTGAGCGGGAGCCCCTACAATGAGCAGTTCTTC.

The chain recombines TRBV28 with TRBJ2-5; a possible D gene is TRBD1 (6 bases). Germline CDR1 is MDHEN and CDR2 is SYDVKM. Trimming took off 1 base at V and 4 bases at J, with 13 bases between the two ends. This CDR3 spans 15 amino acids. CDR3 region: CASSLLATDRETQYF. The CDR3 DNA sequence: TGTGCCAGCAGTTTATTGGCCACGGACAGAGAGACCCAGTACTTC.

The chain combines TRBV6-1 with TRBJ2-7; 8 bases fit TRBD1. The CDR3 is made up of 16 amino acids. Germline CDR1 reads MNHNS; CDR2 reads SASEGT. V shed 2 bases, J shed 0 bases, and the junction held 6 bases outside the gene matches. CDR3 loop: CASSEIQGGGSYEQYF. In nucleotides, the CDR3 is TGTGCCAGCAGTGAAATACAGGGGGGAGGCTCCTACGAGCAGTACTTC.

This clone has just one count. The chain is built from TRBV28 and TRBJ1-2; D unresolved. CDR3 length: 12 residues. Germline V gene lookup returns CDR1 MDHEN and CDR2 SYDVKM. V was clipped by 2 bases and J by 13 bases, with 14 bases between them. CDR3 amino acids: CASSLKFVGFTF. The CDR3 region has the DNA TGTGCCAGCAGTTTAAAATTCGTGGGGTTCACCTTC.

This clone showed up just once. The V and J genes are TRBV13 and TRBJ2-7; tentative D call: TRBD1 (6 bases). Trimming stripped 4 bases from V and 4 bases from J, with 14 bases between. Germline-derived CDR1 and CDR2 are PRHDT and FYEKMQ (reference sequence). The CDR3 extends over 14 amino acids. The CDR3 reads CASSSEGVTYEQYF. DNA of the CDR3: TGTGCCAGCAGCTCCGAGGGGGTTACGTACGAGCAGTACTTC.

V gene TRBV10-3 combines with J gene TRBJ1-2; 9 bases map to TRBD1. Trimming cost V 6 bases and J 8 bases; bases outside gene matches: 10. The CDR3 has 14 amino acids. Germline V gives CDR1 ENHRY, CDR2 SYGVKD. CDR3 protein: CAISRDRVSRGYTF. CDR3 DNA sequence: TGTGCCATCAGCCGGGACAGGGTATCGCGCGGCTACACCTTC.

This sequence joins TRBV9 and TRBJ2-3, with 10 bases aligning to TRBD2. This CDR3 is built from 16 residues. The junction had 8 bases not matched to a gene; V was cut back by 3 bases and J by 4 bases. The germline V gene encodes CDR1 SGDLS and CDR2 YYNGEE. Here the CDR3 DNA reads TGTGCCAGCAGCGCTCTAGCGGGAGTGGAGGCAGATACGCAGTATTTT. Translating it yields CASSALAGVEADTQYF. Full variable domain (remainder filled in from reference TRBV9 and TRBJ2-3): DSGVTQTPKHLITATGQRVTLRCSPRSGDLSVYWYQQSLDQGLQFLIQYYNGEERAKGNILERFSAQQFPDLHSELNLSSLELGDSALYFCASSALAGVEADTQYFGPGTRLTVL.

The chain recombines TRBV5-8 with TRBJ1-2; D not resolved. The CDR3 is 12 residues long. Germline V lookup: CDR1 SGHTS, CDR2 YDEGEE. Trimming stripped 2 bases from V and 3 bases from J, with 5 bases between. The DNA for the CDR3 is TGTGCCAGCAGCTTAGGACACTATGGCTACACCTTC. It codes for CASSLGHYGYTF.

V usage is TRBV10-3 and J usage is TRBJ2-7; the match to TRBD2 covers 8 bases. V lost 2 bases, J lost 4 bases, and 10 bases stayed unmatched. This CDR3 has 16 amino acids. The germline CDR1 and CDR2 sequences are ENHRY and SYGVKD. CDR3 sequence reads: CAISEPGAGAGYEQYF. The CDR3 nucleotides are TGTGCCATCAGTGAGCCCGGAGCGGGAGCGGGTTACGAGCAGTACTTC.

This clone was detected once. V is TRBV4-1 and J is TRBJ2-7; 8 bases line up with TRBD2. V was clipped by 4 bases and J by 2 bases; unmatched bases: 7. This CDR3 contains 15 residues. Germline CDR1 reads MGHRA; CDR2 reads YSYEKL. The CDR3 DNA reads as TGCGCCAGCAGCCGCAATAGCGGGGCCCCCTACGAGCAGTACTTC. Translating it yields CASSRNSGAPYEQYF.

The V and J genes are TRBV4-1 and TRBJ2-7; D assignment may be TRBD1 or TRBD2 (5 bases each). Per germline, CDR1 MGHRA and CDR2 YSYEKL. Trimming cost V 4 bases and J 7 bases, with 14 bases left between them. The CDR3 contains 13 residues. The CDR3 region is CASSLGTSWEQYF. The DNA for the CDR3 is TGCGCCAGCAGCCTCGGGACGTCCTGGGAGCAGTACTTC.

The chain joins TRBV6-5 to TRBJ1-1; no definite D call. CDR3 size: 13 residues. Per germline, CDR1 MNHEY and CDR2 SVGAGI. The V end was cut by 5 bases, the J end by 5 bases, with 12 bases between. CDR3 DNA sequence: TGTGCCAGCAGTAGTCGGGTCTGGACTGAAGCTTTCTTT. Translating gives CASSSRVWTEAFF.

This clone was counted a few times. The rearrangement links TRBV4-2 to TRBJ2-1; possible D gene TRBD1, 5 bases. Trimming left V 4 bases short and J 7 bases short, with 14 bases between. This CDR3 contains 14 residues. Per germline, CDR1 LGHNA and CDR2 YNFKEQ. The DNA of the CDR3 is TGTGCCAGCAGCCCAAATCAGGGATGGAATGAGCAGTTCTTC. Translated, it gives CASSPNQGWNEQFF.

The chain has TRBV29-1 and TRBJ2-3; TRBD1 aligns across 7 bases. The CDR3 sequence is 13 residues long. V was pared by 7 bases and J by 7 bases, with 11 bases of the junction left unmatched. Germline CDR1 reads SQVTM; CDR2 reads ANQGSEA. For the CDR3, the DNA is TGCAGCGCACTGATTACAGGGGAAAATACGCAGTATTTT. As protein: CSALITGENTQYF.

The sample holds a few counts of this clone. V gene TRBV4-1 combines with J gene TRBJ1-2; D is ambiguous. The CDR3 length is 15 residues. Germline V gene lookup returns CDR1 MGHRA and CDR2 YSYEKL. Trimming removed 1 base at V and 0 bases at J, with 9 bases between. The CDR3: CASSQVFATNYGYTF. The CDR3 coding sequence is TGCGCCAGCAGCCAAGTTTTTGCTACTAACTATGGCTACACCTTC.

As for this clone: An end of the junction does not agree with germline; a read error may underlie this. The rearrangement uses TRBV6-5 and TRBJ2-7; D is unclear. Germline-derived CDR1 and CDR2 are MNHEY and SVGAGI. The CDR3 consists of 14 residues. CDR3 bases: TGTGCCAGCAGTTACTCGTCAGGCTCCTACGGGCAGTACTTC. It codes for CASSYSSGSYGQYF.

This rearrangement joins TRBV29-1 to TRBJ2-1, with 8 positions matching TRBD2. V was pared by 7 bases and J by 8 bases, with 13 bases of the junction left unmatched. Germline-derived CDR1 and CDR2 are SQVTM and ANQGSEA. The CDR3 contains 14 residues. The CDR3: CSAPAGLVAYEQFF. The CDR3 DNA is TGCAGCGCCCCTGCGGGACTAGTCGCCTATGAGCAGTTCTTC.

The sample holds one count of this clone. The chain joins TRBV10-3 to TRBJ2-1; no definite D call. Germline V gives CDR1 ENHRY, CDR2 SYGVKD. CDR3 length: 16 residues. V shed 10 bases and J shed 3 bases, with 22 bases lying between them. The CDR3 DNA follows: TGTGCCACCGCCCCAATAGCATCTCACTACTACAATGAGCAGTTCTTC. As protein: CATAPIASHYYNEQFF.

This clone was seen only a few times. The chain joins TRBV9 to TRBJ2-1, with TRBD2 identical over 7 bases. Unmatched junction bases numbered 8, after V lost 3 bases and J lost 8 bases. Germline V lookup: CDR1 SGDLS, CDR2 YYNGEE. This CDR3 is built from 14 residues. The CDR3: CASSEGRGDDEQFF. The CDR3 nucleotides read TGTGCCAGCAGCGAGGGCCGGGGGGACGATGAGCAGTTCTTC.

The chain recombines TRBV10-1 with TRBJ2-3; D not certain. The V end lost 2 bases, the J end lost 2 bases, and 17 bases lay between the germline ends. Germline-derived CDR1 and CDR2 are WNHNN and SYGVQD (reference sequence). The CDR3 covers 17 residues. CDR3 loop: CASSEPTDGEDTDTQYF. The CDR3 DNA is TGCGCCAGCAGTGAGCCCACCGACGGAGAAGACACAGATACGCAGTATTTT.

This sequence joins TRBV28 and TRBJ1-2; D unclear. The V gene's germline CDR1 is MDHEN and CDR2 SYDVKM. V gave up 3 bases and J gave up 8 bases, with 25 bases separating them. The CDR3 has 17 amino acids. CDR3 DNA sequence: TGTGCCAGCAGTTTCCCCCCCTTAAGGGCCACTCTTCGGGGCTACACCTTC. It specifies CASSFPPLRATLRGYTF.